Shown below are 28 T cell receptor beta chains from a single sample sequenced in a study of blood T cell repertoires in COVID-19. Produced via immunoSEQ multiplex PCR; TCRdb's table is partial and in-frame only. The table has about 120,000 clones, 87% seen once. Sequenced: peripheral blood. These receptors originate from a woman between 65 and 79 years old with acute or convalescent COVID-19.

V usage is TRBV5-6 and J usage is TRBJ2-7; tentatively, D is TRBD1 (6 bases). Trimming stripped 0 bases from V and 4 bases from J, with 8 bases between. The CDR3 covers 13 residues. Germline V gene lookup returns CDR1 SGHDT and CDR2 YYEEEE. CDR3 sequence reads: CASSLDRAYEQYF. The DNA of the CDR3 is TGTGCCAGCAGCTTGGACAGGGCTTACGAGCAGTACTTC.

Only one count was recorded for this clone. The genes are TRBV5-4 and TRBJ2-5; D may be TRBD1 (5 bases). The germline gives CDR1 SGHNT, CDR2 YYREEE (reference sequence). This CDR3 spans 13 amino acids. With 5 bases removed from V and 4 bases from J, the gap between germline ends came to 12 bases. This CDR3 is CASSPDQGETQYF. CDR3 in DNA: TGTGCCAGCAGTCCAGACCAGGGAGAGACCCAGTACTTC. The whole variable domain, filled in from reference TRBV5-4 and TRBJ2-5, reads ETGVTQSPTHLIKTRGQQVTLRCSSQSGHNTVSWYQQALGQGPQFIFQYYREEENGRGNFPPRFSGLQFPNYSSELNVNALELDDSALYLCASSPDQGETQYFGPGTRLLVL.

Concerning this clone: One junction end disagrees with the germline gene, perhaps due to a read error. The chain links TRBV7-7 to TRBJ2-7; maybe TRBD2 (6 bases). From germline, CDR1 is SSHAT and CDR2 FNYEAQ (reference sequence). The CDR3 sequence is 16 residues long. CDR3 nucleotide sequence: TGTGCTAGCAGTCCTCGCCGGGACTCCCCACCCTACGAGCAGTACTTC. Protein product: CASSPRRDSPPYEQYF.

V is TRBV6-5 and J is TRBJ1-3; TRBD1 aligns across 8 bases. The V gene's germline CDR1 is MNHEY and CDR2 SVGAGI. This CDR3 region has 12 residues. With V trimmed by 8 bases and J by 6 bases, 3 bases remained unmatched. CDR3 DNA sequence: TGTGCCAGCGGACAGGGTGTAAACACCATATATTTT. It translates to CASGQGVNTIYF.

The chain uses TRBV7-2 and TRBJ1-5; 8 nucleotides agree with TRBD1. From germline, CDR1 is SGHTA and CDR2 FQGNSA. The CDR3 loop spans 16 amino acids. V lost 4 bases to trimming and J lost 3 bases; unmatched junction nucleotides: 8. This chain's CDR3 is CASSSRTGQTNQPQHF. Here the CDR3 DNA reads TGTGCCAGCAGCTCCCGGACAGGGCAAACCAATCAGCCCCAGCATTTT.

This chain joins TRBV7-8 and TRBJ1-6; no definite D call. The CDR3 runs to 15 residues. V dropped 1 base and J dropped 7 bases, with 11 bases sitting between them. Germline assignment: CDR1 SGHVS and CDR2 FQNEAQ. The CDR3 sequence is CASSLGGAANSPLHF. The CDR3 nucleotides are TGTGCCAGCAGCTTAGGGGGAGCCGCCAATTCACCCCTCCACTTT.

V is TRBV28 and J is TRBJ1-2; D remains unclear. Germline V CDR1 and CDR2: MDHEN, SYDVKM. This CDR3 comprises 13 residues. Trimming cost V 10 bases and J 8 bases, with 20 bases left between them. Here the CDR3 reads CATALRETGGYTF. Written as DNA, the CDR3 is TGTGCCACTGCGCTTAGGGAAACGGGGGGCTACACCTTC.

The V call is TRBV6-5, the J call TRBJ1-1; D is ambiguous. Germline lookup yields CDR1 MNHEY and CDR2 SVGAGI. CDR3 length: 12 amino acids. Trimming removed 0 bases at V and 8 bases at J, with 7 bases between. CDR3 amino acids: CASSYSGREAFF. Written as DNA, the CDR3 is TGTGCCAGCAGTTACTCCGGGAGGGAAGCTTTCTTT.

The rearrangement uses TRBV3-1 (or the pseudogene TRBV3-2) and TRBJ1-3, with D perhaps matching TRBD1 (5 bases). CDR1 LGHDT and CDR2 YNNKEL come from the germline V gene (reference sequence). This CDR3 comprises 15 residues. The germline V and J ends were trimmed by 6 bases and 0 bases, with 12 bases remaining between them. This CDR3 is CASSRQGFSGNTIYF. The CDR3 DNA reads as TGTGCCAGCAGTCGCCAGGGTTTCTCTGGAAACACCATATATTTT.

The chain is built from TRBV24-1 and TRBJ1-2; 8 positions match TRBD1. CDR3 length: 13 amino acids. V lost 2 bases and J lost 8; bases outside the gene matches: 3. In germline, CDR1 is KGHDR, CDR2 SFDVKD. The CDR3 coding sequence is TGTGCCACCAGTGATTGGACAGGGTGGGGCTACACCTTC. Translation: CATSDWTGWGYTF.

The J gene is TRBJ2-1, the V gene TRBV11-2, with 15 bases identical to TRBD2. The J segment lost 8 bases and the V segment lost 6 bases, leaving 5 bases of the junction unmatched. The CDR3 has 15 residues. Looked up from germline, CDR1 is SGHAT and CDR2 is FQNNGV. The CDR3 nucleotides are TGTGCCAGCAGGACCGGACTAGCGGGGGGGGATGAGCAGTTCTTC. Its translation: CASRTGLAGGDEQFF.

The chain carries TRBV6-1 and TRBJ1-3, with TRBD1 as a possible D gene (5 bases). Germline V lookup: CDR1 MNHNS, CDR2 SASEGT. The V end was cut by 1 base, the J end by 4 bases, with 11 bases between. The CDR3 is 15 amino acids. CDR3 DNA sequence: TGTGCCAGCAGTGAAGAAGGGGTCTCCGGAAACACCATATATTTT. Translating it yields CASSEEGVSGNTIYF.

The rearrangement uses TRBV28 and TRBJ1-2, with 7 bases lining up with TRBD1. The CDR3 extends over 14 amino acids. Germline-derived CDR1 and CDR2 are MDHEN and SYDVKM. Trimming removed 10 bases from V and 4 bases from J; junction bases left unmatched: 12. This CDR3 is CAIITRQGGYGYTF. CDR3 coding DNA: TGTGCCATCATTACGCGACAGGGCGGCTATGGCTACACCTTC.

The chain is built from TRBV6-2 or TRBV6-3 and TRBJ2-7; the match to TRBD2 covers 7 bases. Germline V lookup: CDR1 MNHEY, CDR2 SVGEGT. The length of the CDR3 is 14 residues. Trimming at V came to 0 bases and at J to 2 bases, leaving 1 base not matched to a gene. The CDR3: CASSYSGTTYEQYF. CDR3 coding DNA: TGTGCCAGCAGTTACTCTGGGACTACCTACGAGCAGTACTTC.

The chain couples TRBV3-1 (or the pseudogene TRBV3-2) to TRBJ1-1; 10 bases are shared with TRBD1. The germline CDR1 and CDR2 sequences are LGHDT and YNNKEL (reference sequence). The J segment lost 5 bases and the V segment lost 4 bases, leaving 4 bases of the junction unmatched. CDR3 size: 14 residues. CDR3 nucleotide sequence: TGTGCCAGCAGCCGAGGACAGGGGGGTACTGAAGCTTTCTTT. This gives the protein CASSRGQGGTEAFF.

The chain combines TRBV7-2 with TRBJ2-1, with 7 bases lining up with TRBD1. The V and J ends lost 1 base and 13 bases, in that order; junction bases with no gene match: 4. CDR1 is SGHTA and CDR2 is FQGNSA in the germline V gene. The CDR3 has 12 amino acids. The CDR3 protein is CASSLVGTEQFF. The CDR3 coding sequence is TGTGCCAGCAGCTTAGTGGGGACAGAACAGTTCTTC.

The rearrangement uses TRBV19 and TRBJ2-7, with D tentatively TRBD2 (6 bases). V lost 8 bases to trimming and J lost 6 bases, with 20 bases between them. Per germline, CDR1 LNHDA and CDR2 SQIVND (reference sequence). The CDR3 sequence is 14 residues long. The CDR3 loop is CASGDRDLAPEQYF. The DNA for the CDR3 is TGTGCCAGTGGGGATCGGGACTTGGCCCCCGAGCAGTACTTC.

V gene TRBV7-9 combines with J gene TRBJ2-6; TRBD1 aligns across 7 bases. Trimming cost V 5 bases and J 6 bases; bases outside gene matches: 4. Germline V gives CDR1 SEHNR, CDR2 FQNEAQ (reference sequence). The CDR3 covers 14 residues. The CDR3 loop reads CASSQTGEANVLTF. In DNA, the CDR3 is TGTGCCAGCAGCCAAACAGGGGAGGCCAACGTCCTGACTTTC.

The chain is built from TRBV25-1 and TRBJ2-3, with D possibly matching TRBD2 (6 bases). Germline V gene data show CDR1 as MGHDK and CDR2 as SYGVNS. Deletions cut 4 bases from V and 5 bases from J, with 16 bases between. CDR3 length: 15 amino acids. Here the CDR3 reads CASSVERRGLDTQYF. The CDR3 bases are TGTGCCAGCAGTGTAGAAAGGCGGGGACTAGATACGCAGTATTTT.

The J gene is TRBJ1-2, the V gene TRBV7-9; 11 bases line up with TRBD1. The V gene's germline CDR1 is SEHNR and CDR2 FQNEAQ (reference sequence). The CDR3 consists of 15 residues. After removal of 4 bases from V and 8 bases from J, the junction contained 9 bases not matched to a gene. The CDR3 bases are TGTGCCAGCAGCTCCCTGGACAGGGGGCTCGTAGGCTACACCTTC. It translates to CASSSLDRGLVGYTF.

The CDR3 sequence is CASSQGTTGTISYEQYF. The CDR3, as DNA: TGTGCCAGCAGCCAAGGCACTACCGGGACTATCAGCTACGAGCAGTACTTC. The chain has TRBV3-1 (or the pseudogene TRBV3-2) and TRBJ2-7; 7 nucleotides agree with TRBD2. From germline, CDR1 is LGHDT and CDR2 YNNKEL (reference sequence). After removal of 1 base from V and 3 bases from J, the junction contained 12 bases not matched to a gene. This CDR3 has 17 residues.

This chain joins TRBV11-2 and TRBJ2-3; 7 nucleotides line up with TRBD2. The germline gives CDR1 SGHAT, CDR2 FQNNGV. This CDR3 comprises 16 residues. V lost 7 bases, J lost 4 bases, and 14 bases stayed unmatched. CDR3: CASTLPGGLRSDTQYF. The DNA for the CDR3 is TGTGCCAGCACCCTACCGGGGGGTTTACGGTCAGATACGCAGTATTTT.

The chain couples TRBV19 to TRBJ1-1; 7 bases are a match to TRBD1. This CDR3 region has 11 residues. Per germline, CDR1 LNHDA and CDR2 SQIVND (reference sequence). The CDR3 region has the DNA TGTGTCACTACAGGGGACACTGAAGCTTTCTTT. Translated: CVTTGDTEAFF.

The V and J genes are TRBV5-1 and TRBJ2-2, with D possibly being TRBD2 (5 bases). The CDR3 sequence is 16 residues long. The V and J ends lost 2 bases and 7 bases respectively, with 18 bases between them. CDR1 is SGHRS, CDR2 YFSETQ, per germline. The CDR3 sequence is CASSFEGPASGGELFF. The CDR3 DNA sequence: TGCGCCAGCAGCTTTGAGGGCCCAGCTTCGGGCGGGGAGCTGTTTTTT.

This clone was seen a single time. This chain links TRBV27 with TRBJ2-1; D might be TRBD2 (6 bases). The CDR3 is 12 amino acids. Germline V gene data show CDR1 as MNHEY and CDR2 as SMNVEV (reference sequence). Deletions cut 6 bases from V and 8 bases from J, with 11 bases between. The CDR3 bases are TGTGCCAGCAGCCGGGGCGGGGATGAGCAGTTCTTC. Its protein is CASSRGGDEQFF.

In this sample, this clone turned up once. The genes are TRBV27 and TRBJ1-1; no reliable D call. Germline CDR1 reads MNHEY; CDR2 reads SMNVEV (reference sequence). The V and J ends lost 7 bases and 6 bases respectively, with 33 bases between them. The CDR3 runs to 19 residues. The CDR3 reads CASMSRRSHEGKYVAEAFF. DNA for the CDR3: TGTGCCAGCATGTCACGAAGGTCCCACGAGGGTAAGTATGTGGCTGAAGCTTTCTTT.

The chain has TRBV30 and TRBJ1-6, with 8 nucleotides matching TRBD1. The CDR3 runs 14 residues. CDR1 and CDR2 (germline): GTSNPN, SVGIG (reference sequence). With V trimmed by 1 base and J by 10 bases, 6 bases remained unmatched. Here the CDR3 reads CAWSDGTGDSPLHF. CDR3 coding DNA: TGTGCCTGGAGTGACGGGACAGGCGACTCACCCCTCCACTTT.

V and J are TRBV12-3 or TRBV12-4 and TRBJ1-6; unclear D gene. Trimming stripped 3 bases from V and 7 bases from J, with 7 bases between. The CDR3 extends over 13 amino acids. CDR3 sequence: CASSLGRNSPLHF. The CDR3 nucleotides read TGTGCCAGCAGTTTGGGCAGAAATTCACCCCTCCACTTT.